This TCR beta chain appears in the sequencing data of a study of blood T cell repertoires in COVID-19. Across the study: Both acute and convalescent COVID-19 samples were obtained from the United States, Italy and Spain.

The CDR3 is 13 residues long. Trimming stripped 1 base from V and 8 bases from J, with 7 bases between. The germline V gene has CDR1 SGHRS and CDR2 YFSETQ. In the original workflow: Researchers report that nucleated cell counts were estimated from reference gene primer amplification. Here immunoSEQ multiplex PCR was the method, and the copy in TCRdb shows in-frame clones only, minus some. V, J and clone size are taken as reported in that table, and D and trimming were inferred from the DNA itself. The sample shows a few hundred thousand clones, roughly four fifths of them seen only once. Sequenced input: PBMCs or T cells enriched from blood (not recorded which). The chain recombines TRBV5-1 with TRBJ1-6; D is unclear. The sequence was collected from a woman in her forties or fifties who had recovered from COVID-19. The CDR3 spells CASSLKEDSPLHF. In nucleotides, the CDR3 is TGCGCCAGCAGCTTGAAAGAGGATTCACCCCTCCACTTT.